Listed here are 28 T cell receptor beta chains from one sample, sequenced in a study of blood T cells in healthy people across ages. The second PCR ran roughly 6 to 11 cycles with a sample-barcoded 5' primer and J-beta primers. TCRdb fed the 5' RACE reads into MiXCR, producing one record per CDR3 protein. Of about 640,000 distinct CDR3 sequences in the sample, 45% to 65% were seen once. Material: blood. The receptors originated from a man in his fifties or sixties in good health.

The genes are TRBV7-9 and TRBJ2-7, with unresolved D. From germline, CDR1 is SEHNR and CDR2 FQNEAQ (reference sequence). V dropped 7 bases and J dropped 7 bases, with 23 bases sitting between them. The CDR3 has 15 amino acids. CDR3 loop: CASKEVLGSRVEQYF. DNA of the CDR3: TGTGCCAGCAAAGAGGTCCTGGGCAGCCGTGTGGAGCAGTACTTC.

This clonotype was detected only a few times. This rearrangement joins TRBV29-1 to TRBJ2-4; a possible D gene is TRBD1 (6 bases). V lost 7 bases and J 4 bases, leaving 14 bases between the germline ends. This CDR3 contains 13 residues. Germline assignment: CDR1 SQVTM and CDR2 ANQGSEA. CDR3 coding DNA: TGCAGCGCGCAGGGGTGGGTGAAAAACATTCAGTACTTC. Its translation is CSAQGWVKNIQYF.

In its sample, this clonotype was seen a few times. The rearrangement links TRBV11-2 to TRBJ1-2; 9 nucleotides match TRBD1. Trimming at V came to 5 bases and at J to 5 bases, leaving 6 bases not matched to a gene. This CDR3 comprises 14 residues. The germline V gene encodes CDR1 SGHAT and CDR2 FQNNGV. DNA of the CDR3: TGTGCCAGCAGCCAAATGACAGGGGGGTATGGCTACACCTTC. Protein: CASSQMTGGYGYTF.

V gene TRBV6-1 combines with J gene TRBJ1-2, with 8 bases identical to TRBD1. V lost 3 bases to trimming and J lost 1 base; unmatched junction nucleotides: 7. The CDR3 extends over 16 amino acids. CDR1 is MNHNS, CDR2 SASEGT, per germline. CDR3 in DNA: TGTGCCAGCAGTGATTCCGGGACAGGTGGTAACTATGGCTACACCTTC. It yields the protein CASSDSGTGGNYGYTF.

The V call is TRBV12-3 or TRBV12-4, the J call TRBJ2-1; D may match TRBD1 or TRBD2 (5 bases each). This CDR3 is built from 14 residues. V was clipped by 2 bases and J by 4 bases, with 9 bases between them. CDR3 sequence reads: CASSLLGDYNEQFF. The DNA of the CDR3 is TGTGCCAGCAGTTTATTGGGGGATTACAATGAGCAGTTCTTC.

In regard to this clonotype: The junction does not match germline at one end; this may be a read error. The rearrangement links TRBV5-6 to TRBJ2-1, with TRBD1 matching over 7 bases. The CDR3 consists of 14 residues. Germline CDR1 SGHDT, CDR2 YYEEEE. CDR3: CASSPGTVYKEQFF. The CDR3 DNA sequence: TGTGCCAGCAGCCCGGGGACAGTCTACAAGGAGCAGTTCTTC.

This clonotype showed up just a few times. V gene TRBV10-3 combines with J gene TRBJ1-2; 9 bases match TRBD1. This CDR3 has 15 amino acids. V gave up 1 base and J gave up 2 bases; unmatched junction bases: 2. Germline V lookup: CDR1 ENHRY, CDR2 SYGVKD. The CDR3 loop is CAISEYTGGNYGYTF. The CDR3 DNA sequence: TGTGCCATCAGTGAGTACACAGGGGGCAACTATGGCTACACCTTC.

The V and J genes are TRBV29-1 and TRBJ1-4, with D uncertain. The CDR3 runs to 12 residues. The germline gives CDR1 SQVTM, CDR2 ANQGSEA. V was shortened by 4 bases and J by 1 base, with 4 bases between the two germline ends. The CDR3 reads CSVVETNEKLFF. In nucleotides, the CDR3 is TGCAGCGTTGTCGAAACTAATGAAAAACTGTTTTTT.

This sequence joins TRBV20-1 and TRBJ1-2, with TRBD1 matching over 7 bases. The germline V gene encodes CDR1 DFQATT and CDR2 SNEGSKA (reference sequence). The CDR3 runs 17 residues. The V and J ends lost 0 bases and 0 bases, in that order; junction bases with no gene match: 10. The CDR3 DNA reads TGCAGTGCTAGAGATTTCAGGACAGGCGAAGCTAACTATGGCTACACCTTC. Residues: CSARDFRTGEANYGYTF.

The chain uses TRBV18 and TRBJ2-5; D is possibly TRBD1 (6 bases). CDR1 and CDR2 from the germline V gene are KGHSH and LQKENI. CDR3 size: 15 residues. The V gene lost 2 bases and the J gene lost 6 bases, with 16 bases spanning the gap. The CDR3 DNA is TGTGCCAGCTCACCAACGGCAGGGGCTACGCAGACCCAGTACTTC. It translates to CASSPTAGATQTQYF.

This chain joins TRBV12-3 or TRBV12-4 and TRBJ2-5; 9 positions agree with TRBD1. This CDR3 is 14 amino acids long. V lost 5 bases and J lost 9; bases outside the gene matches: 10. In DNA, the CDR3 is TGTGCCAGCAGTCGGGACAGGGCAGGGGAGTCCCAGTACTTC. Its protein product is CASSRDRAGESQYF.

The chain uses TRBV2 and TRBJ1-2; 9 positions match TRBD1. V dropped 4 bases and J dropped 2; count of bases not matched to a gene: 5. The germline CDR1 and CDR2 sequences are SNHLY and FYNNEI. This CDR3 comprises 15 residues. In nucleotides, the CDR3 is TGTGCCAGCAGTGCAAACAGGGGGCTCAACTATGGCTACACCTTC. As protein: CASSANRGLNYGYTF.

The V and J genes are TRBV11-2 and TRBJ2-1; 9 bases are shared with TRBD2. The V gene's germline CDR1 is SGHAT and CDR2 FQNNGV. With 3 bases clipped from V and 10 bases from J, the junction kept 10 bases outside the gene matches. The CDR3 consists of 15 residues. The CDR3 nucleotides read TGTGCCAGCAGCTTGCTAGCGGGGACCCGTTCGGAGCAGTTCTTC. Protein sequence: CASSLLAGTRSEQFF. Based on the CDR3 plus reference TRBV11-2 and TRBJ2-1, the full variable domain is EAGVAQSPRYKIIEKRQSVAFWCNPISGHATLYWYQQILGQGPKLLIQFQNNGVVDDSQLPKDRFSAERLKGVDSTLKIQPAKLEDSAVYLCASSLLAGTRSEQFFGPGTRLTVL.

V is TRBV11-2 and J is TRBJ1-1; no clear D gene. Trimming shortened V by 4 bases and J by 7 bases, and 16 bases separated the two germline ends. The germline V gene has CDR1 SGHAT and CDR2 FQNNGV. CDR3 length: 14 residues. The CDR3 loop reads CASSSHSEGIEAFF. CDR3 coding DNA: TGTGCCAGCAGCTCACACTCCGAGGGAATTGAAGCTTTCTTT.

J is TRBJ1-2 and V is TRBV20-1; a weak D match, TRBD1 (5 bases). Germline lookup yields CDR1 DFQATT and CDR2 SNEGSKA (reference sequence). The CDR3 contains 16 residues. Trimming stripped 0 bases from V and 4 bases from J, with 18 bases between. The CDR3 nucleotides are TGCAGTGCTAGAGATCCGGGGAGGGGCCCGTCCTATGGCTACACCTTC. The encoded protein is CSARDPGRGPSYGYTF.

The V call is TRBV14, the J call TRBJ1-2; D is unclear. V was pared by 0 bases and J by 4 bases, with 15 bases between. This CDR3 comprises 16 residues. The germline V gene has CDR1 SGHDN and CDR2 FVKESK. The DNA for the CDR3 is TGTGCCAGCAGCCAAGAGATTTCGGTCGTGGGCTATGGCTACACCTTC. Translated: CASSQEISVVGYGYTF.

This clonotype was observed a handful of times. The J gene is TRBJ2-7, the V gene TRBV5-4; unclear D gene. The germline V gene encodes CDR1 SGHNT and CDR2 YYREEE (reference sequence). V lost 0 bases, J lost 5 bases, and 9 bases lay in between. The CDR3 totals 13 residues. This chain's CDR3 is CASSLGPSDEQYF. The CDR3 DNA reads TGTGCCAGCAGCTTGGGACCATCCGACGAGCAGTACTTC. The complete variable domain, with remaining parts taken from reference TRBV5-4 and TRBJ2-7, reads ETGVTQSPTHLIKTRGQQVTLRCSSQSGHNTVSWYQQALGQGPQFIFQYYREEENGRGNFPPRFSGLQFPNYSSELNVNALELDDSALYLCASSLGPSDEQYFGPGTRLTVT.

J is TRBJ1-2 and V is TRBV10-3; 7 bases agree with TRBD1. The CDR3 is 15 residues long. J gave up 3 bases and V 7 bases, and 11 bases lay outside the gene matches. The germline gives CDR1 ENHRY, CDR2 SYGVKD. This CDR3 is CAITENRGSDYGYTF. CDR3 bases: TGTGCCATCACCGAGAACAGGGGAAGTGACTATGGCTACACCTTC.

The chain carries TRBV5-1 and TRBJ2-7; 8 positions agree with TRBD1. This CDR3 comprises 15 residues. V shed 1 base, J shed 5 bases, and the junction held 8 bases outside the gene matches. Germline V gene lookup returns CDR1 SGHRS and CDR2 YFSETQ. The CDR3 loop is CASSLPLDRVNEQYF. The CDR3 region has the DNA TGCGCCAGCAGCTTGCCCTTGGACAGGGTCAACGAGCAGTACTTC. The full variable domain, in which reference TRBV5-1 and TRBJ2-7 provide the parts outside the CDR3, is KAGVTQTPRYLIKTRGQQVTLSCSPISGHRSVSWYQQTPGQGLQFLFEYFSETQRNKGNFPGRFSGRQFSNSRSEMNVSTLELGDSALYLCASSLPLDRVNEQYFGPGTRLTVT.

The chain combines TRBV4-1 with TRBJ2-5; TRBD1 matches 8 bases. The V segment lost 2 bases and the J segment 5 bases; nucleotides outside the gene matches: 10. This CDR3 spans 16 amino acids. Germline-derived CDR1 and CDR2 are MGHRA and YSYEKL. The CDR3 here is CASSQLGRGQSETQYF. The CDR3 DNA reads TGCGCCAGCAGCCAACTGGGCAGGGGGCAGTCGGAGACCCAGTACTTC.

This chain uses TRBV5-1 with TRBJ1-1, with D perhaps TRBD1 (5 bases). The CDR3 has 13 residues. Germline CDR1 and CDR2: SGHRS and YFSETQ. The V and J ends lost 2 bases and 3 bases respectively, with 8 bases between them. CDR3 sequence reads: CASSFSRDTEAFF. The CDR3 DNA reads TGCGCCAGCAGCTTCTCCAGGGACACTGAAGCTTTCTTT.

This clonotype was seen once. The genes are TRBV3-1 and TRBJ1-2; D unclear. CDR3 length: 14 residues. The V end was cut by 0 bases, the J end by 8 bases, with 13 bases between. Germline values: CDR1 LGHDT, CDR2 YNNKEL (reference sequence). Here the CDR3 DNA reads TGTGCCAGCAGCCAAGATAGCGTGTCGGCGGGCTACACCTTC. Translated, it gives CASSQDSVSAGYTF.

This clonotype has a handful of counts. The CDR3 coding sequence is TGTGCCACTCGACAGACCCAAGAGACCCAGTACTTC. Its protein product is CATRQTQETQYF. This rearrangement joins TRBV28 to TRBJ2-5; tentative D call: TRBD1 (5 bases). The length of the CDR3 is 12 residues. In germline, CDR1 is MDHEN, CDR2 SYDVKM. V gave up 10 bases and J gave up 1 base, with 10 bases separating them.

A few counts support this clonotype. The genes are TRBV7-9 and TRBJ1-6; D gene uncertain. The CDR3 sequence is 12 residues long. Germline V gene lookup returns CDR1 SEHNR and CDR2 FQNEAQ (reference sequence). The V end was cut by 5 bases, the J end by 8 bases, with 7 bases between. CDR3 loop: CASSHSDSPLHF. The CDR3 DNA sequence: TGTGCCAGCAGCCACTCGGATTCACCCCTCCACTTT. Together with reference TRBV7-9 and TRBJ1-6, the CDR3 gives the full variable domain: DTGVSQNPRHKITKRGQNVTFRCDPISEHNRLYWYRQTLGQGPEFLTYFQNEAQLEKSRLLSDRFSAERPKGSFSTLEIQRTEQGDSAMYLCASSHSDSPLHFGNGTRLTVT.

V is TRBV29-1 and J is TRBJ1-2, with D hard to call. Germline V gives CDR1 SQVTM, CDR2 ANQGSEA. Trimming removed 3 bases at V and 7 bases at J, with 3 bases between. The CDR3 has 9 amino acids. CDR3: CSVDSGYTF. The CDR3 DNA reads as TGCAGCGTTGACAGTGGCTACACCTTC.

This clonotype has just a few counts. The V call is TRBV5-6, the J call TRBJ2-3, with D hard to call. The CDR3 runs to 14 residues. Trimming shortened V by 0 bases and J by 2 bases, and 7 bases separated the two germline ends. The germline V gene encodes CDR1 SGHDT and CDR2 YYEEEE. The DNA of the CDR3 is TGTGCCAGCAGCTTGGGGTCAGACACAGATACGCAGTATTTT. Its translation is CASSLGSDTDTQYF.

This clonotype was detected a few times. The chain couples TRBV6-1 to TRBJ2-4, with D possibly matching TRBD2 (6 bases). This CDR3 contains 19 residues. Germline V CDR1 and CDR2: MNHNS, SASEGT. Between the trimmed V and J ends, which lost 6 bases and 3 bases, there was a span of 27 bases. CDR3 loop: CASSGDRHDPLGGKNIQYF. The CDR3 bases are TGTGCCAGCAGCGGGGACCGCCATGACCCTTTGGGGGGCAAAAACATTCAGTACTTC.

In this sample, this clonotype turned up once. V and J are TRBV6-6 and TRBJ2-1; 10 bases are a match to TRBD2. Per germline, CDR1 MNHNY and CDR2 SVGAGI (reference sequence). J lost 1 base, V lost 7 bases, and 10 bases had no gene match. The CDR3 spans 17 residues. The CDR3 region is CASTRASGRGSYNEQFF. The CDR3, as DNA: TGTGCCAGCACTAGGGCTAGCGGGAGAGGGTCCTACAATGAGCAGTTCTTC.